The rows below give T cell receptor beta chains drawn from one sample of a study of cytotoxic CD8 clonotypes in ibrutinib-treated CLL. The method was immunoSEQ multiplex PCR; TCRdb's version includes in-frame clones alone and lacks a portion of them. The data hold 300,000 to 350,000 clones, with more than 65% observed a single time. This sample comprised PBMCs, obtained before ibrutinib treatment. These receptors all come from a human donor with chronic lymphocytic leukemia. Each CDR3 is given with its conserved first and last residue. The order of the fields is D gene, clone size, J gene, V gene, CDR3 DNA, CDR3 protein. D genes are given only for firm matches. Some rows mark clone size as missing; the rest say once, few, many or name a class of expanded clone.

D gene: .; clone size: .; J gene: TRBJ2-7; V gene: TRBV11-1; CDR3 DNA: TGTGCCAGCAGCTTAGATGACAACTCCTACGAGCAGTACTTC; CDR3 protein: CASSLDDNSYEQYF
D gene: TRBD1; clone size: .; J gene: TRBJ1-1; V gene: TRBV7-8; CDR3 DNA: TGTGCCAGCAGCACGACAGGGGAAAGAACTGAAGCTTTCTTT; CDR3 protein: CASSTTGERTEAFF
D gene: .; clone size: .; J gene: TRBJ2-7; V gene: TRBV15; CDR3 DNA: TGTGCCACCAGCAGAGATGGGGCAGGGTCCTACGAGCAGTACTTC; CDR3 protein: CATSRDGAGSYEQYF
D gene: .; clone size: .; J gene: TRBJ2-3; V gene: TRBV2; CDR3 DNA: TGTGCCAGCAGTGTTTTCCTAGCGAGCACAGATACGCAGTATTTT; CDR3 protein: CASSVFLASTDTQYF
D gene: TRBD2; clone size: .; J gene: TRBJ2-3; V gene: TRBV12-5; CDR3 DNA: TGTGCTAGTGGTAAGGGACTAGCGGGACTCACAGATACGCAGTATTTT; CDR3 protein: CASGKGLAGLTDTQYF
D gene: TRBD1; clone size: once; J gene: TRBJ2-5; V gene: TRBV5-1; CDR3 DNA: TGCGCCAGCAGCCCTGGACAGGTCCTTCAAGAGACCCAGTACTTC; CDR3 protein: CASSPGQVLQETQYF
D gene: .; clone size: .; J gene: TRBJ2-7; V gene: TRBV29-1; CDR3 DNA: TGCAGCGTAGGACCGGGACAAGAGTACTTC; CDR3 protein: CSVGPGQEYF
D gene: .; clone size: once; J gene: TRBJ2-2; V gene: TRBV5-1; CDR3 DNA: TGCGCCAGCAGCTTGTCGCCTGGGTATGAGCTGTTTTTT; CDR3 protein: CASSLSPGYELFF
D gene: .; clone size: .; J gene: TRBJ1-1; V gene: TRBV28; CDR3 DNA: TGTGCCACTACTTTGAGGAACACTGAAGCTTTCTTT; CDR3 protein: CATTLRNTEAFF
D gene: .; clone size: .; J gene: TRBJ1-4; V gene: TRBV10-2; CDR3 DNA: TGCGCCAGCTACTGGGACCGGGGCGGGGAGTATGAAAAACTGTTTTTT; CDR3 protein: CASYWDRGGEYEKLFF
D gene: .; clone size: once; J gene: TRBJ2-7; V gene: TRBV13; CDR3 DNA: TGTGCCAGCAGCTTAGACCCGCGCCACGGGGAGCAGTACTTC; CDR3 protein: CASSLDPRHGEQYF
D gene: .; clone size: .; J gene: TRBJ1-5; V gene: TRBV2; CDR3 DNA: TGTGCCAGCAGTGATTATTTAGGTTATAGCAATCAGCCCCAGCATTTT; CDR3 protein: CASSDYLGYSNQPQHF
D gene: .; clone size: .; J gene: TRBJ1-2; V gene: TRBV5-6; CDR3 DNA: TGTGCCAGCACGGCCGGGGGCCTGGGCTACACCTTC; CDR3 protein: CASTAGGLGYTF
D gene: .; clone size: .; J gene: TRBJ2-1; V gene: TRBV4-2; CDR3 DNA: TGTGCCAGCAGCCGCTCCACTGTGGACAGTGAGTATGAGCAGTTCTTC; CDR3 protein: CASSRSTVDSEYEQFF
D gene: .; clone size: .; J gene: TRBJ1-1; V gene: TRBV5-1; CDR3 DNA: TGCGCCAGCAGCTTGGTAGTGGGAAACACTGAAGCTTTCTTT; CDR3 protein: CASSLVVGNTEAFF
D gene: .; clone size: .; J gene: TRBJ2-7; V gene: TRBV4-3; CDR3 DNA: TGCGCCAGCAGCCAAAGGGACAATTTTTACGAGCAGTACTTC; CDR3 protein: CASSQRDNFYEQYF
D gene: .; clone size: .; J gene: TRBJ1-5; V gene: TRBV4-3; CDR3 DNA: TGCGCCAGCAGTTTCTCCCAGGATAGCAATCAGCCCCAGCATTTT; CDR3 protein: CASSFSQDSNQPQHF
D gene: .; clone size: few; J gene: TRBJ2-1; V gene: TRBV4-1; CDR3 DNA: TGCGCCAGCAGCCAAGGAGGGGCTAGCAATGAGCAGTTCTTC; CDR3 protein: CASSQGGASNEQFF
D gene: TRBD2; clone size: .; J gene: TRBJ2-2; V gene: TRBV2; CDR3 DNA: TGTGCCAGCAAAGGCGGGAGCAACACCGGGGAGCTGTTTTTT; CDR3 protein: CASKGGSNTGELFF
D gene: .; clone size: .; J gene: TRBJ1-3; V gene: TRBV11-2; CDR3 DNA: TGTGCCAGCAGCTTAGGCCCGGGGTCGGAGGGAAACACCATATATTTT; CDR3 protein: CASSLGPGSEGNTIYF
D gene: .; clone size: .; J gene: TRBJ2-5; V gene: TRBV29-1; CDR3 DNA: TGCAGCGTTAGAGAGGAGACCCAGTACTTC; CDR3 protein: CSVREETQYF
D gene: TRBD2; clone size: .; J gene: TRBJ2-1; V gene: TRBV5-1; CDR3 DNA: TGCGCCAGCAGCTTGGGGGGACTAGCTACCTACAATGAGCAGTTCTTC; CDR3 protein: CASSLGGLATYNEQFF
D gene: .; clone size: .; J gene: TRBJ2-6; V gene: TRBV7-6; CDR3 DNA: TGTGCCAGCAGCTTAAGGGTTTCTGGGGCCAACGTCCTGACTTTC; CDR3 protein: CASSLRVSGANVLTF
D gene: .; clone size: .; J gene: TRBJ2-2; V gene: TRBV7-2; CDR3 DNA: TGTGCCAGCAGCTTAGACCCGAACACCGGGGAGCTGTTTTTT; CDR3 protein: CASSLDPNTGELFF
D gene: TRBD1; clone size: few; J gene: TRBJ2-2; V gene: TRBV10-3; CDR3 DNA: TGTGCCATCAGCGAGACAGGGCGCACCGGGGAGCTGTTTTTT; CDR3 protein: CAISETGRTGELFF
D gene: .; clone size: .; J gene: TRBJ1-2; V gene: TRBV4-2; CDR3 DNA: TGTGCCAGCAGCTTGTTGTCAAGGGTTCACTATGGCTACACCTTC; CDR3 protein: CASSLLSRVHYGYTF
D gene: .; clone size: .; J gene: TRBJ2-7; V gene: TRBV6-5; CDR3 DNA: TGTGCCAGCAGGCCCCTCGGGGGTGGCTCCTACGAGCAGTACTTC; CDR3 protein: CASRPLGGGSYEQYF